These 3 T cell receptor gamma chains share one sample of origin, sequenced in a study of gamma-delta chains in newborns, infants, children. With CATT, TCRdb re-called clones from the reads. The data show a few hundred gamma-chain clones, approximately 74% seen once. The sample taken for sequencing was blood. The origin of the receptors is a child who was a newborn, infant or young child, either healthy, febrile or measles-vaccinated (not recorded which).

The rearrangement joins TRGV9 to TRGJP. TCRdb leaves out the J gene; it was filled in here by matching the DNA to germline. The CDR3 loop spans 17 amino acids. Germline V lookup: CDR1 GITISATS, CDR2 ISYDGTV (reference sequence). Germline trimming cut 0 bases from V and 3 bases from J; bases unmatched to any gene: 2. The CDR3 region has the DNA TGTGCCTTGTGGGAGGTGAAGCAAGAGTTGGGCAAAAAAATCAAGGTATTT. Translated: CALWEVKQELGKKIKVF.

V and J are TRGV9 and TRGJP. Here the J gene came from matching the DNA to germline, since TCRdb omits it. J gave up 11 bases and V 0 bases, and 4 bases lay outside the gene matches. CDR3 length equals 15 residues. Germline V lookup: CDR1 GITISATS, CDR2 ISYDGTV (reference sequence). The CDR3 nucleotides are TGTGCCTTGTGGGAGGTGTTAATGGGCAAAAAAATCAAGGTATTT. This sequence encodes CALWEVLMGKKIKVF.

This clone turned up a few times. V usage is TRGV9 and J usage is TRGJ1 or TRGJ2. The J gene, not given by TCRdb, was assigned here from a germline match of the nucleotide sequence. Germline V gives CDR1 GITISATS, CDR2 ISYDGTV (reference sequence). The CDR3 covers 14 residues. J lost 8 bases, V lost 0 bases, and 10 bases had no gene match. CDR3: CALWEVSEWDKKLF. Here the CDR3 DNA reads TGTGCCTTGTGGGAGGTGTCGGAGTGGGATAAGAAACTCTTT.